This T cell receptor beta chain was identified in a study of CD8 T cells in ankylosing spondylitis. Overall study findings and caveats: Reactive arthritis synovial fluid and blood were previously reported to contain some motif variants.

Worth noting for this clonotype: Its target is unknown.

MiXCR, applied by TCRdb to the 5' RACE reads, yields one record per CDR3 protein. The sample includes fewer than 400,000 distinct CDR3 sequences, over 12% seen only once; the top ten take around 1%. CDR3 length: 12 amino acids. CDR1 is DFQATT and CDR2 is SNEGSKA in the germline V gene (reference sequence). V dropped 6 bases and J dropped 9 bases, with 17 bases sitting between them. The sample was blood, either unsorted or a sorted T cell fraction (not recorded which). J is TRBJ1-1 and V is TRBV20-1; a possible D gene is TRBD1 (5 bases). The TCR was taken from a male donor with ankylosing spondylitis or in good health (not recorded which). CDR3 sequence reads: CSARPLTGQAFF. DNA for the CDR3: TGCAGTGCCCGCCCTCTCACAGGTCAAGCTTTCTTT.